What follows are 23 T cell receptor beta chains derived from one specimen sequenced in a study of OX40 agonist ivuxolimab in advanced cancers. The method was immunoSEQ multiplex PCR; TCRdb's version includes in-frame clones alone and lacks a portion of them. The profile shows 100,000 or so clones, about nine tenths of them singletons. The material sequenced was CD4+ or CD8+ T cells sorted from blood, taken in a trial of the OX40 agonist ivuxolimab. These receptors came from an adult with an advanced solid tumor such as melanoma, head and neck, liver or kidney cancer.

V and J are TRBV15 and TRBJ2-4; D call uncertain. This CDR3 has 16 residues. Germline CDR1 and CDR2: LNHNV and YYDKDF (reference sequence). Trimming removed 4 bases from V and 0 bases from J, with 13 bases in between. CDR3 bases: TGTGCCACCAGCACAACCTTCGAGGTAGCCAAAAACATTCAGTACTTC. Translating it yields CATSTTFEVAKNIQYF.

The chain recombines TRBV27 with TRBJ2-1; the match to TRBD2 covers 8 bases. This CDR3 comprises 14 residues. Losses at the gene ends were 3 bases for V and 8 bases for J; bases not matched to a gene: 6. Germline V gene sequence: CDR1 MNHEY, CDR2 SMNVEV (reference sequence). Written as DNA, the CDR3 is TGTGCCAGCAGTTTCAAGCGGGAGTTCGATGAGCAGTTCTTC. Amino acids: CASSFKREFDEQFF.

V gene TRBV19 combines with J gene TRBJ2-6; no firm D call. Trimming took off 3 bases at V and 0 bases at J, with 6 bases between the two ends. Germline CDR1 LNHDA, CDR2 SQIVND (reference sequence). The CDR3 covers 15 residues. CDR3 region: CASSIADSGANVLTF. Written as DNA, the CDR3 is TGTGCCAGTAGTATTGCAGACTCTGGGGCCAACGTCCTGACTTTC. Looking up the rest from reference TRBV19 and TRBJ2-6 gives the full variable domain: DGGITQSPKYLFRKEGQNVTLSCEQNLNHDAMYWYRQDPGQGLRLIYYSQIVNDFQKGDIAEGYSVSREKKESFPLTVTSAQKNPTAFYLCASSIADSGANVLTFGAGSRLTVL.

The CDR3 nucleotides are TGTGCCACCAGCAGCGGGGCCGGGTTTAGCACAGATACGCAGTATTTT. Translation: CATSSGAGFSTDTQYF. This chain connects TRBV15 to TRBJ2-3; D tentatively fits TRBD1 or TRBD2 (5 bases each). CDR1 is LNHNV and CDR2 is YYDKDF in the germline V gene (reference sequence). The germline V and J ends were trimmed by 3 bases and 0 bases, with 13 bases remaining between them. The CDR3 spans 16 residues. The variable domain in full, with the rest retrieved from reference TRBV15 and TRBJ2-3, is DAMVIQNPRYQVTQFGKPVTLSCSQTLNHNVMYWYQQKSSQAPKLLFHYYDKDFNNEADTPDNFQSRRPNTSFCFLDIRSPGLGDTAMYLCATSSGAGFSTDTQYFGPGTRLTVL.

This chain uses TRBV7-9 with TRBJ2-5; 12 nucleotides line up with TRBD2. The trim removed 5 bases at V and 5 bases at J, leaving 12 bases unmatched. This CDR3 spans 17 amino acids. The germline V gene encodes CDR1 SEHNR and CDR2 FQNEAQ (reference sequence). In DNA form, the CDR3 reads TGTGCCAGCAGCCGAGGGTTGACTAGCGGGAGTGTGGAGACCCAGTACTTC. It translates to CASSRGLTSGSVETQYF.

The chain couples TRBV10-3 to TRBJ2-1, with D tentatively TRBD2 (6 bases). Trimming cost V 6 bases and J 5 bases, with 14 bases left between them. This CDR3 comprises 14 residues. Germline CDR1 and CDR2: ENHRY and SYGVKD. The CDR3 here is CAIRAGSSDNEQFF. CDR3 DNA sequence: TGTGCCATCAGAGCGGGCTCTTCGGACAATGAGCAGTTCTTC.

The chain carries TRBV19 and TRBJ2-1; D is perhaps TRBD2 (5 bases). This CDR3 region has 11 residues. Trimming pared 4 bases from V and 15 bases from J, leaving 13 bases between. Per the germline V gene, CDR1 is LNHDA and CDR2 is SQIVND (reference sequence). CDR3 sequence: CASSNFGSVFF. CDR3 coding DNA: TGTGCCAGTAGTAATTTTGGGAGTGTGTTCTTC.

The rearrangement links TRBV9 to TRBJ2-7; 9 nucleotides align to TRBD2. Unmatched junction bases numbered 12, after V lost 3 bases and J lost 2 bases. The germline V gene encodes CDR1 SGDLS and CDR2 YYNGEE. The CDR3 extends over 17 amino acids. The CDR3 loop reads CASSARPAGGQPYEQYF. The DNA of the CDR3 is TGTGCCAGCAGCGCCCGCCCCGCGGGAGGGCAACCCTACGAGCAGTACTTC. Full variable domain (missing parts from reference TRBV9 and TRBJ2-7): DSGVTQTPKHLITATGQRVTLRCSPRSGDLSVYWYQQSLDQGLQFLIQYYNGEERAKGNILERFSAQQFPDLHSELNLSSLELGDSALYFCASSARPAGGQPYEQYFGPGTRLTVT.

The CDR3 coding sequence is TGTGCCTGGAGTGTACAGGGGCTAGCGGGAGGGGACAATGAGCAGTTCTTC. Translated: CAWSVQGLAGGDNEQFF. V usage is TRBV30 and J usage is TRBJ2-1; 12 bases line up with TRBD2. The CDR3 extends over 17 amino acids. The germline CDR1 and CDR2 sequences are GTSNPN and SVGIG (reference sequence). Unmatched junction bases numbered 8, after V lost 0 bases and J lost 5 bases.

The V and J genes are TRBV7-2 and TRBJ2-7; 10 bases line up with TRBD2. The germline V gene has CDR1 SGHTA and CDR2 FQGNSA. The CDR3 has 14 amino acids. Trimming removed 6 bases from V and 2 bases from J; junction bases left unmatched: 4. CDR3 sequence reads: CASSSSGGPYEQYF. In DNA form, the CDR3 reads TGTGCCAGCAGTTCTAGCGGGGGACCCTACGAGCAGTACTTC.

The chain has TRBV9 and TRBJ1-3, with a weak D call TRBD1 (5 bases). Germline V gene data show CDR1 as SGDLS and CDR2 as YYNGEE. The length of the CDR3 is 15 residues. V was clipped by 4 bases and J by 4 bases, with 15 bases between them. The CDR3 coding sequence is TGTGCCAGCAGCACAAGAGGGGAGGGCGGAAACACCATATATTTT. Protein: CASSTRGEGGNTIYF.

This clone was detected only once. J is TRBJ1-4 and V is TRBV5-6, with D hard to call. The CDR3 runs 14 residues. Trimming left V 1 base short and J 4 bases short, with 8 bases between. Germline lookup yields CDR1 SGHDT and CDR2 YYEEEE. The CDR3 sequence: CASSLRHFNEKLFF. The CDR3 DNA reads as TGTGCCAGCAGCTTGCGACATTTTAATGAAAAACTGTTTTTT.

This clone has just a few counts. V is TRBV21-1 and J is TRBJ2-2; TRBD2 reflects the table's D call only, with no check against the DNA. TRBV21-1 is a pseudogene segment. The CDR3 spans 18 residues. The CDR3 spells CASSKEGLADTNTGELFF. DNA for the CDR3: TGTGCCAGCAGCAAAGAAGGGCTAGCGGACACAAACACCGGGGAGCTGTTTTTT.

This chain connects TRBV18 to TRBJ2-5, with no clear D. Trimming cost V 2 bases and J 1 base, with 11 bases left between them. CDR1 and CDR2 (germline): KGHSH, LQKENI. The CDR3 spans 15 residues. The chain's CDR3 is CASSPGLTVQETQYF. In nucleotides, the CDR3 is TGTGCCAGCTCACCAGGCCTAACAGTCCAAGAGACCCAGTACTTC.

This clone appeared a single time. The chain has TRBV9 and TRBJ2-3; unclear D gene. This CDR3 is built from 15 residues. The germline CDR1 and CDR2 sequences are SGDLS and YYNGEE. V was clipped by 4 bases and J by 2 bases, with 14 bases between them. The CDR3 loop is CASSPISDPTDTQYF. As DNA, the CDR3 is TGTGCCAGCAGCCCCATTTCGGACCCCACAGATACGCAGTATTTT. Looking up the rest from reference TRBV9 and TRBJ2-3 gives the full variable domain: DSGVTQTPKHLITATGQRVTLRCSPRSGDLSVYWYQQSLDQGLQFLIQYYNGEERAKGNILERFSAQQFPDLHSELNLSSLELGDSALYFCASSPISDPTDTQYFGPGTRLTVL.

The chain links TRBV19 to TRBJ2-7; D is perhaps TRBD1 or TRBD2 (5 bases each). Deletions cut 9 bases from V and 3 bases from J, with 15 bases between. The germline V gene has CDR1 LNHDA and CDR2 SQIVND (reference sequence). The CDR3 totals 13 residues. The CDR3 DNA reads TGTGCCAGGAAACGGGACGGAATCTACGAGCAGTACTTC. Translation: CARKRDGIYEQYF.

CDR3 region: CASSRGDRGLNYGYTF. In DNA form, the CDR3 reads TGTGCCAGCTCACGAGGGGACAGGGGACTTAACTATGGCTACACCTTC. This rearrangement joins TRBV18 to TRBJ1-2; 10 bases are shared with TRBD1. The CDR3 is 16 residues long. After removal of 4 bases from V and 1 base from J, the junction contained 6 bases not matched to a gene. Germline V gives CDR1 KGHSH, CDR2 LQKENI.

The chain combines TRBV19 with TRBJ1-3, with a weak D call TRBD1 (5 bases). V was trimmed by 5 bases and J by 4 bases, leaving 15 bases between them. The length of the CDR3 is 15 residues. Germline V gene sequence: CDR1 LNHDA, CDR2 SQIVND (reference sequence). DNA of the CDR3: TGTGCCAGTAGTTTTGGGACGGCCTTAGGAAACACCATATATTTT. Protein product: CASSFGTALGNTIYF.

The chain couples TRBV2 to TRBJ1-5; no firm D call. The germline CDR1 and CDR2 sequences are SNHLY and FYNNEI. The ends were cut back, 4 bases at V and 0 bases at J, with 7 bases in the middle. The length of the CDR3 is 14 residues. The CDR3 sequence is CASSGRNSNQPQHF. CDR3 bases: TGTGCCAGCAGTGGCAGAAATAGCAATCAGCCCCAGCATTTT.

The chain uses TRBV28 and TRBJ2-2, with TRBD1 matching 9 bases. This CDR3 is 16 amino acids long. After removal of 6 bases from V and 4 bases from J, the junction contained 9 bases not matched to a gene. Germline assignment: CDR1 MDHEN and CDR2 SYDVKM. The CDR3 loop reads CASRLYRGHGTGELFF. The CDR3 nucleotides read TGTGCCAGCAGACTGTACAGGGGGCATGGCACCGGGGAGCTGTTTTTT.

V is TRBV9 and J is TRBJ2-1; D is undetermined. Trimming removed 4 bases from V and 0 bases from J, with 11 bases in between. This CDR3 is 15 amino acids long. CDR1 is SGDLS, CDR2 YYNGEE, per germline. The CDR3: CASSLDLSSYNEQFF. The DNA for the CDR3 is TGTGCCAGCAGCCTCGACCTAAGCTCCTACAATGAGCAGTTCTTC.

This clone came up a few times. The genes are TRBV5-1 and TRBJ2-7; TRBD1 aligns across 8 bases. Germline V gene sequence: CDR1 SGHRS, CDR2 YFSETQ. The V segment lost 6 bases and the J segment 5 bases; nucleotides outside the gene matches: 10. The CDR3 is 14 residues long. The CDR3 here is CASNAGQVFDEQYF. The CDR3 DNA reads TGCGCCAGCAACGCGGGACAGGTGTTCGACGAGCAGTACTTC. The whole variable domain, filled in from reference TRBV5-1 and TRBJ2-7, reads KAGVTQTPRYLIKTRGQQVTLSCSPISGHRSVSWYQQTPGQGLQFLFEYFSETQRNKGNFPGRFSGRQFSNSRSEMNVSTLELGDSALYLCASNAGQVFDEQYFGPGTRLTVT.

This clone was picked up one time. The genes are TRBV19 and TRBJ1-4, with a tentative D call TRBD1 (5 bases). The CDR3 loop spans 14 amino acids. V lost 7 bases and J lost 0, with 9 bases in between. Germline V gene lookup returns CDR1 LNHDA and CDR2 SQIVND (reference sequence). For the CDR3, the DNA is TGTGCCAGTACCGGGGCCCCAACTAATGAAAAACTGTTTTTT. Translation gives CASTGAPTNEKLFF.